The rows below give T cell receptor beta chains drawn from one sample of a study of CD8 T cells in Susac syndrome. TCRdb reanalysed the immunoSEQ multiplex PCR reads using MiXCR and keeps one entry per CDR3 protein. The sample includes approximately 170,000 distinct CDR3 sequences, approximately 93% seen only once; the top ten take about 0.1%. Sequencing was carried out using CD4+ T cells from PBMCs. These receptor sequences come from a human donor with multiple sclerosis. CDR3s include the opening cysteine and the closing phenylalanine or tryptophan. A D gene is named only where the DNA matches it firmly. Not every row has a clone size; where given, it reads once, few, many or a size class.

abundance	len	v_gene	j_gene	d_gene	CDR3nt	CDR3aa
-	17	TRBV7-9	TRBJ2-1	TRBD2	TGTGCCAGCAGCCGCTCCCGGACCGGGAGCGGGGACAATGAGCAGTTCTTC	CASSRSRTGSGDNEQFF
-	14	TRBV27	TRBJ2-7	-	TGTGCCAGCAGTTTCGGACATGGCGTGCACGAGCAGTACTTC	CASSFGHGVHEQYF
-	15	TRBV15	TRBJ2-3	-	TGTGCCACCAGCAGAGGGGACAAGAGCACAGATACGCAGTATTTT	CATSRGDKSTDTQYF
-	15	TRBV7-2	TRBJ1-5	-	TGTGCCAGCAGCTTTAAACCGGGCCCAAATCAGCCCCAGCATTTT	CASSFKPGPNQPQHF
-	13	TRBV5-1	TRBJ2-5	-	TGCGCCAGCAGCTTGGTGCAGGGACAGACCCAGTACTTC	CASSLVQGQTQYF
few	13	TRBV28	TRBJ2-4	-	TGTGCCAGCAGTCTGGGGGGCGAGAGCATTCAGTACTTC	CASSLGGESIQYF
-	14	TRBV19	TRBJ2-4	-	TGTGCCTCCTCCGGCGGGGGTATGAGGGGGATTCAGTACTTC	CASSGGGMRGIQYF
-	13	TRBV7-2	TRBJ1-3	-	TGTGCCAGCAGCCCAGGGTCTGGAAACACCATATATTTT	CASSPGSGNTIYF
-	14	TRBV2	TRBJ1-5	-	TGTGCCAGCAGTTGGACCCGGGGCAATCAGCCCCAGCATTTT	CASSWTRGNQPQHF
-	13	TRBV20-1	TRBJ2-5	TRBD2	TGCAGTGCATTAGCGGGAAGCAAAGAGACCCAGTACTTC	CSALAGSKETQYF
-	12	TRBV2	TRBJ1-1	TRBD1	TGTGCCAGCAGGTGGACAGGGTCTGAAGCTTTCTTT	CASRWTGSEAFF
once	14	TRBV7-9	TRBJ1-4	TRBD1	TGTGCCAGCAGACCGACAGGGACGGATGAAAAACTGTTTTTT	CASRPTGTDEKLFF
-	15	TRBV24-1	TRBJ1-2	-	TGTGCCACCAGTGATAGGACCCTCTTAAACTATGGCTACACCTTC	CATSDRTLLNYGYTF
-	14	TRBV3-1	TRBJ2-7	TRBD1	TGTGCCAGCATGGGGACAGCTTCTTCCTACGAGCAGTACTTC	CASMGTASSYEQYF
-	13	TRBV10-2	TRBJ1-1	-	TGCGCCAGCAGTTCGCAATGGAACACTGAAGCTTTCTTT	CASSSQWNTEAFF
-	15	TRBV9	TRBJ2-1	-	TGTGCCACATCCATTTTCGGAACTGGAGCGGATGAGCAGTTCTTC	CATSIFGTGADEQFF
-	16	TRBV20-1	TRBJ2-5	-	TGCAGTGCTAGGGCCCGTGGCAGGGCGGCTGGACAGACCCAGTACTTC	CSARARGRAAGQTQYF
-	15	TRBV10-3	TRBJ1-3	-	TGTGCCATCAGTGAGGGTGACCTCTCTGGAAACACCATATATTTT	CAISEGDLSGNTIYF
-	17	TRBV4-2	TRBJ1-5	TRBD1	TGTGCCAGCAGCCAGCCCAAACCCAGGGGGTCTATTGAGCCCCAGCATTTT	CASSQPKPRGSIEPQHF
-	11	TRBV7-2	TRBJ2-5	-	TGTGCCAGCAGCGCCTTAGGGACCCAGTACTTC	CASSALGTQYF
-	14	TRBV6-2/TRBV6-3	TRBJ2-7	-	TGTGCCAGCATGTCCTGGGACATGCGAGACGAGCAGTACTTC	CASMSWDMRDEQYF
-	13	TRBV29-1	TRBJ1-1	TRBD1	TGCAGCACGTGGGACAGGGGGAACACTGAAGCTTTCTTT	CSTWDRGNTEAFF
-	14	TRBV5-6	TRBJ2-3	TRBD2	TGTGCCAGCAGCTTGGGACTAGCGGGAGATACGCAGTATTTT	CASSLGLAGDTQYF
-	13	TRBV6-5	TRBJ1-5	-	TGTGCCAGCAGTTCTCAGTGGGATCAGCCCCAGCATTTT	CASSSQWDQPQHF
-	12	TRBV29-1	TRBJ2-4	-	TGCAGCGTTGAGGCAGGGCAAAACATTCAGTACTTC	CSVEAGQNIQYF
-	14	TRBV7-9	TRBJ2-5	-	TGTGCCAGCAGCCCGCGGTCTGCGGAGGAGACCCAGTACTTC	CASSPRSAEETQYF
-	13	TRBV7-9	TRBJ1-2	-	TGTGCCAGCAGCTTAGCGGAAGGAATTGGCTACACCTTC	CASSLAEGIGYTF
-	11	TRBV9	TRBJ1-2	-	TGTGCCAGCAGCGTAGCCGATGGCTACACCTTC	CASSVADGYTF
-	11	TRBV30	TRBJ2-7	-	TGTGCCTGGAGTGTATCGTACGAGCAGTACTTC	CAWSVSYEQYF
-	14	TRBV19	TRBJ1-5	TRBD1	TGTGCCAGTAGTCCGGGGACAGGCCTTATCACCCAGCATTTT	CASSPGTGLITQHF
-	14	TRBV11-3	TRBJ2-1	TRBD2	TGTGCCAGCAGGCGTACTAGCGGGAGCAATGAGCAGTTCTTC	CASRRTSGSNEQFF
-	11	TRBV28	TRBJ2-7	-	TGTGCCAGCGGGGGTCCCTACGAGCAGTACTTC	CASGGPYEQYF
-	16	TRBV18	TRBJ2-5	TRBD2	TGTGCCAGCTCACCACCGGGACTAGCGGTTCAAGAGACCCAGTACTTC	CASSPPGLAVQETQYF
-	13	TRBV30	TRBJ2-7	-	TGTGCCTGGCTGAGACAGGGAGGCTACGAGCAGTACTTC	CAWLRQGGYEQYF
-	14	TRBV20-1	TRBJ1-1	TRBD1	TGCAGTGCTTGTTCAAGGGGGCAAGAGGCTGAAGCTTTCTTT	CSACSRGQEAEAFF